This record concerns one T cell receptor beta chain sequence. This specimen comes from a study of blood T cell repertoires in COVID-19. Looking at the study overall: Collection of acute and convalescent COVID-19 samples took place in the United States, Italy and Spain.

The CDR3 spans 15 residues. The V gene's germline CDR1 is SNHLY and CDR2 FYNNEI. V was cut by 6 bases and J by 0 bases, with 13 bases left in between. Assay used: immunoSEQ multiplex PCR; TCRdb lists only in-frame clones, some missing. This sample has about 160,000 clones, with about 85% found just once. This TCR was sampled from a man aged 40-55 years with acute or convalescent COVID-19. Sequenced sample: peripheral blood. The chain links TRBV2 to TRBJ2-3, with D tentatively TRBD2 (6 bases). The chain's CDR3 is CASRVGTQSTDTQYF. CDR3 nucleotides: TGTGCCAGCAGAGTAGGGACTCAGAGCACAGATACGCAGTATTTT.